This T cell receptor beta chain originates from a study of beta chain features in type 1 diabetes. Overall study results and limits: The naive, central memory and Treg TCRB repertoires showed an apparent similarity that was greater among patients than among healthy donors. The VDJ junctions of type 1 diabetes patients carried fewer insertions and more deletions. Shortening that was moderate but significant affected the TCRB CDR3s of Type 1 diabetes patients in all four CD4+ subsets.

The authors reverse transcribed all of the isolated RNA, so sequencing captured expressed TCRB transcripts. Profiled with immunoSEQ multiplex PCR; TCRdb holds only in-frame clones, not every one. This table holds around 350,000 clones, 10% to 15% found once. The CDR3 has 14 residues. CDR1 and CDR2 from the germline V gene are SEHNR and FQNEAQ (reference sequence). V gave up 5 bases and J gave up 4 bases; unmatched junction bases: 7. Comment on this clone: The antigen remains undetermined.

Sorting based on CD45RO/CCR7/CD25/CD127/CD95/CD27 separated CD4+ naive, central memory, regulatory and stem cell-like memory cells. The clonotype comes from a man younger than 35 in good health. The V gene is TRBV7-9, the J gene TRBJ1-2; 7 bases match TRBD1. Sequencing input: naive CD4+ T cells from blood. The CDR3 region is CASSQDRRVYGYTF. The CDR3 DNA reads as TGTGCCAGCAGCCAGGACAGGAGAGTCTATGGCTACACCTTC.